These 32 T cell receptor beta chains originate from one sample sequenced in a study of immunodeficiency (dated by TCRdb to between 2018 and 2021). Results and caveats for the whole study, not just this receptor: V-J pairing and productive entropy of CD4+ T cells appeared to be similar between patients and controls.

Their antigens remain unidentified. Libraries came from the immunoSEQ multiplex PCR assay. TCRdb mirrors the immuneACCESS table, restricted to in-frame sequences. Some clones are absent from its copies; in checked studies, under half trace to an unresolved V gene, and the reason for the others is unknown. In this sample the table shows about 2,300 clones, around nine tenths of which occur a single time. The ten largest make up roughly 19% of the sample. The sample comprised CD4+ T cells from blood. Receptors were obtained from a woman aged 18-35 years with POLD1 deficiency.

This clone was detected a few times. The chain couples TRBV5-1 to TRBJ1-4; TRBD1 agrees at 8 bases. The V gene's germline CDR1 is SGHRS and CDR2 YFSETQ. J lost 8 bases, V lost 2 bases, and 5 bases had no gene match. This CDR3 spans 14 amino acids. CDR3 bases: TGCGCCAGCAGCTTACAGGGGGAAGGGGAAAAACTGTTTTTT. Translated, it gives CASSLQGEGEKLFF.

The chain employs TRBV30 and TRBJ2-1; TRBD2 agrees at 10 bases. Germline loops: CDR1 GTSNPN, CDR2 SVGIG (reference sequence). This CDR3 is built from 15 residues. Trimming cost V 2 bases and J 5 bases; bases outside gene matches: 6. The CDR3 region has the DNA TGTGCCTGGAGTCTGGGACTAGCGTCACACAATGAGCAGTTCTTC. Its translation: CAWSLGLASHNEQFF.

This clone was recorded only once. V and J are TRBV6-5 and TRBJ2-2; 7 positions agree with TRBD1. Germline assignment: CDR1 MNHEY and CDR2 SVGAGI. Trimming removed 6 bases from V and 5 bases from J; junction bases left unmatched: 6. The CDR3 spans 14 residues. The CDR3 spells CASRIRQGTGELFF. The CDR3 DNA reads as TGTGCCAGCAGGATACGACAGGGAACCGGGGAGCTGTTTTTT.

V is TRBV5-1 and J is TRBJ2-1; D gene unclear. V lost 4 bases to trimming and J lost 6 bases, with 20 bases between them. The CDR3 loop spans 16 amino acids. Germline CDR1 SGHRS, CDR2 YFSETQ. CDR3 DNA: TGCGCCAGCAGCCCCCGGTCCGAGAGCTTGGCCAATGAGCAGTTCTTC. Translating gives CASSPRSESLANEQFF.

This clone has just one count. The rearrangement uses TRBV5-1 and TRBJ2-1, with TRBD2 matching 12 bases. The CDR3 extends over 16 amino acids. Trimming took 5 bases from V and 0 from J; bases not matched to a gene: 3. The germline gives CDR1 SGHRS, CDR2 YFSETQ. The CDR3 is CASRRTSGNSYNEQFF. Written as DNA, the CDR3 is TGCGCCAGCAGGCGGACTAGCGGGAACTCCTACAATGAGCAGTTCTTC.

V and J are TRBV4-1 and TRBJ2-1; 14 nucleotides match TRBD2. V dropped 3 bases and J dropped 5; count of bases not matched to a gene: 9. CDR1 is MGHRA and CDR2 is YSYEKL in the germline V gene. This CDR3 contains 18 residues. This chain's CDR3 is CASSHGLAGGKGHNEQFF. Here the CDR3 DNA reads TGCGCCAGCAGCCACGGACTAGCGGGAGGCAAAGGACACAATGAGCAGTTCTTC.

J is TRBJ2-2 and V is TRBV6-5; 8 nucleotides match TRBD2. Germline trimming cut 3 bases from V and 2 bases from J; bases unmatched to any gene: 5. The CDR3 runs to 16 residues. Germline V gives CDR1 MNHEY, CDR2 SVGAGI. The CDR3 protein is CASSYRGGTNTGELFF. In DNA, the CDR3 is TGTGCCAGCAGTTATCGGGGGGGGACTAACACCGGGGAGCTGTTTTTT.

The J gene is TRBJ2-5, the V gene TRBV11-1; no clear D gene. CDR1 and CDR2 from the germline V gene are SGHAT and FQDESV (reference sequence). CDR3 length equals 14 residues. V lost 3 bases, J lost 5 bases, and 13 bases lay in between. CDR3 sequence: CASSLLAARETQYF. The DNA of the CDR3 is TGTGCCAGCAGCTTGTTGGCAGCTCGGGAGACCCAGTACTTC. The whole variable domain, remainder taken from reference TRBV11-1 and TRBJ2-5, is EAEVAQSPRYKITEKSQAVAFWCDPISGHATLYWYRQILGQGPELLVQFQDESVVDDSQLPKDRFSAERLKGVDSTLKIQPAELGDSAMYLCASSLLAARETQYFGPGTRLLVL.

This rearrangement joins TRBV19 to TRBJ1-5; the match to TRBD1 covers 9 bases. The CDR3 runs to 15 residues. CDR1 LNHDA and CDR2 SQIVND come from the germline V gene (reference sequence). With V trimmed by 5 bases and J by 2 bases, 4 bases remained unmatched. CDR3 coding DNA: TGTGCCAGTAGTCAGTGGGACAGGGGCAATCAGCCCCAGCATTTT. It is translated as CASSQWDRGNQPQHF.

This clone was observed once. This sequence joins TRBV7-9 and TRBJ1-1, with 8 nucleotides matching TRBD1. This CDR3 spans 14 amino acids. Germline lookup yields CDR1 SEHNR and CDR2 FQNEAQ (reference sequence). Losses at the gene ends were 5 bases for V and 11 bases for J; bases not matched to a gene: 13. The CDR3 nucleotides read TGTGCCAGCAGCCCCCGGACAGGGCCGAGGTTGGCTTTCTTT. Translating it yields CASSPRTGPRLAFF.

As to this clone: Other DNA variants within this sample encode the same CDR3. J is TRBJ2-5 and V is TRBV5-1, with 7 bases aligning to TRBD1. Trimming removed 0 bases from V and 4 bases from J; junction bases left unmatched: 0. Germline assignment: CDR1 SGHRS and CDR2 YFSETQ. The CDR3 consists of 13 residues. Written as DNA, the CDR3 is TGCGCCAGCAGCTTGGGACAGGGAGAGACCCAGTACTTC. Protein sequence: CASSLGQGETQYF.

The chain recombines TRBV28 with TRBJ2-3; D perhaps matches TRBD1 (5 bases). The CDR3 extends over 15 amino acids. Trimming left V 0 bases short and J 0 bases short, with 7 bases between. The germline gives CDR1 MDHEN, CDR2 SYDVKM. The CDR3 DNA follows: TGTGCCAGCAGTTTATGGACAGTCAGCACAGATACGCAGTATTTT. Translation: CASSLWTVSTDTQYF.

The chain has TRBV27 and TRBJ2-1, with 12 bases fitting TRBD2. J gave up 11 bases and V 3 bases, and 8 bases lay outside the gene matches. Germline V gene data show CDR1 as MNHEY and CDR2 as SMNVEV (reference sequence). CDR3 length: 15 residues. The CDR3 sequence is CASSFQTSGRLKQFF. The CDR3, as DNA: TGTGCCAGCAGTTTTCAGACTAGCGGGAGACTTAAGCAGTTCTTC.

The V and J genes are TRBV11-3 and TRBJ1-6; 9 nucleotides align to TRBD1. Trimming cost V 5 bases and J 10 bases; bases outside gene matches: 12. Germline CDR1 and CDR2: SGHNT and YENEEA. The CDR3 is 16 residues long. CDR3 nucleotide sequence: TGTGCCAGCAGCAGGAGGGCCGGGACAGGGTTATCACCCCTCCACTTT. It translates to CASSRRAGTGLSPLHF.

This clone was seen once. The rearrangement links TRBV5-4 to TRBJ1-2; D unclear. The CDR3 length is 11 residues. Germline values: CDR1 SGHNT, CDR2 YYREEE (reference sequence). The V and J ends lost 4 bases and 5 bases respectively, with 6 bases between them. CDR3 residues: CASSGSYGYTF. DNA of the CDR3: TGTGCCAGCAGCGGGAGTTATGGCTACACCTTC.

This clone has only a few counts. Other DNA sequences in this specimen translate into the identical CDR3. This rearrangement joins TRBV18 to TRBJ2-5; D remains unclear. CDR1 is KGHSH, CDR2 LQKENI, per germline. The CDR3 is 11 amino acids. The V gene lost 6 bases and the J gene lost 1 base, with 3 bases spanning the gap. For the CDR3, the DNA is TGTGCCAGCTCCCCCCAAGAGACCCAGTACTTC. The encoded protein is CASSPQETQYF.

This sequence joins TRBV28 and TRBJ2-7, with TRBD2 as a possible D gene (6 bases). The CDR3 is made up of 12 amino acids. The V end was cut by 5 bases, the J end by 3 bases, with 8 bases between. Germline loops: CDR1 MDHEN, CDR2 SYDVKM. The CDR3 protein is CASSPTSYEQYF. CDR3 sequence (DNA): TGTGCCAGCAGTCCGACTAGCTACGAGCAGTACTTC.

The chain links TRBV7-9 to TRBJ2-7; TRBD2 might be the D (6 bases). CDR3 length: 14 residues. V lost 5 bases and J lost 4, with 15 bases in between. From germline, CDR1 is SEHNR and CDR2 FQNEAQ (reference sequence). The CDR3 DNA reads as TGTGCCAGCAGCCTATCTAGCGTCCTTTACGAGCAGTACTTC. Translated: CASSLSSVLYEQYF.

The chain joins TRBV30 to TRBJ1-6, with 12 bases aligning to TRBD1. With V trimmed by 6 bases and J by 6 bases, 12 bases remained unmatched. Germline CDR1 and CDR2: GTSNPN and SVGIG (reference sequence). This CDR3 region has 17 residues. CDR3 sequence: CACTPPGTGGANSPLHF. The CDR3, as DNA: TGTGCCTGTACCCCCCCCGGGACAGGGGGCGCTAATTCACCCCTCCACTTT.

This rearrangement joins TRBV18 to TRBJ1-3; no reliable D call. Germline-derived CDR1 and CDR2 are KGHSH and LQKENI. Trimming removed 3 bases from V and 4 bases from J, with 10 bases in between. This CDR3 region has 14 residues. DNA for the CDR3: TGTGCCAGCTCACCGGGAGTATCCGGAAACACCATATATTTT. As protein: CASSPGVSGNTIYF.

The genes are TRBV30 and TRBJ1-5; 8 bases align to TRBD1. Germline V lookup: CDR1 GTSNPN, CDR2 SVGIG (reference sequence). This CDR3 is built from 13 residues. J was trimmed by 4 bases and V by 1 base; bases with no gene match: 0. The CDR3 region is CAWSGTGNQPQHF. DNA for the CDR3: TGTGCCTGGAGTGGGACAGGGAATCAGCCCCAGCATTTT. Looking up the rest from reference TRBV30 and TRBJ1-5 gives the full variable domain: SQTIHQWPATLVQPVGSPLSLECTVEGTSNPNLYWYRQAAGRGLQLLFYSVGIGQISSEVPQNLSASRPQDRQFILSSKKLLLSDSGFYLCAWSGTGNQPQHFGDGTRLSIL.

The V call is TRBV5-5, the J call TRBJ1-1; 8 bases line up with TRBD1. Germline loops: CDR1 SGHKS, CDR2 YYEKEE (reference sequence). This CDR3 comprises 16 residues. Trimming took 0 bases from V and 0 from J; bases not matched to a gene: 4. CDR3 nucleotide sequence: TGTGCCAGCAGCTTGGAAACGGACAGGGTGAACACTGAAGCTTTCTTT. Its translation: CASSLETDRVNTEAFF.

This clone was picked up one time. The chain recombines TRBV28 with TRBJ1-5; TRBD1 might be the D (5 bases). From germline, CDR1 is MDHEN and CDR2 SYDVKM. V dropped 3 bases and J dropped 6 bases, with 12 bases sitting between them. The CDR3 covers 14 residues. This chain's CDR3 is CASSLRGAVQPQHF. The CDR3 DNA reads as TGTGCCAGCAGTTTGAGGGGAGCAGTTCAGCCCCAGCATTTT.

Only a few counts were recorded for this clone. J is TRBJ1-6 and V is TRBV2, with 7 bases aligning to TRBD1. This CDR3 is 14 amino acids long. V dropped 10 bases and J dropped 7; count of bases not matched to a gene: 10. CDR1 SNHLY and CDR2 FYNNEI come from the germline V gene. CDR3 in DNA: TGTGCCACCCGAACAGGGGTCACGAATTCACCCCTCCACTTT. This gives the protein CATRTGVTNSPLHF.

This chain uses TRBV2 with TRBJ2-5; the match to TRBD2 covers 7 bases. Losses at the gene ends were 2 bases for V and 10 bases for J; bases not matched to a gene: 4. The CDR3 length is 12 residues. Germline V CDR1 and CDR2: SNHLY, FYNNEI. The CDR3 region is CASSELGLRQYF. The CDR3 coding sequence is TGTGCCAGCAGTGAACTGGGACTACGCCAGTACTTC.

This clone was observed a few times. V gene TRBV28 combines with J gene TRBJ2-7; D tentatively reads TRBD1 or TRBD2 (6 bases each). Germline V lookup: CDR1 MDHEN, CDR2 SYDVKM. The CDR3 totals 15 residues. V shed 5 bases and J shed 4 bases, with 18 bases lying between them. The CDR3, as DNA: TGTGCCAGCAGTCCTTACAGGGAGGTGAGGTACGAGCAGTACTTC. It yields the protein CASSPYREVRYEQYF.

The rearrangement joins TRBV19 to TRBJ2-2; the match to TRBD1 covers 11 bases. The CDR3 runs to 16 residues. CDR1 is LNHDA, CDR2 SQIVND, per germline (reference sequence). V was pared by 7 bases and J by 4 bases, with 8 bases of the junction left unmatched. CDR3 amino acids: CASIPRDRGSTGELFF. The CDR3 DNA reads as TGTGCCAGTATTCCCCGGGACAGGGGGAGCACCGGGGAGCTGTTTTTT.

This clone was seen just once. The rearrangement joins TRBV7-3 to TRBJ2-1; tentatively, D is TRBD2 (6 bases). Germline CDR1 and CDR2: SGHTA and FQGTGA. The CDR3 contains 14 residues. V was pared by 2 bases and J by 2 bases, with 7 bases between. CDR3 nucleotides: TGTGCCAGCAGCTTACCGGGAGCCTACAATGAGCAGTTCTTC. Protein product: CASSLPGAYNEQFF.

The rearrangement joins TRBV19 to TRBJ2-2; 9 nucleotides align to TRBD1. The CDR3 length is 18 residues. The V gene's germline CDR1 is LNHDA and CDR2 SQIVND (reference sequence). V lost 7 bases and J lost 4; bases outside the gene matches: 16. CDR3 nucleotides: TGTGCCAGTAATCCCAACTTACACAGGGGGCAGGGCACCGGGGAGCTGTTTTTT. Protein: CASNPNLHRGQGTGELFF. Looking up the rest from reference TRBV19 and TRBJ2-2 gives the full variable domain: DGGITQSPKYLFRKEGQNVTLSCEQNLNHDAMYWYRQDPGQGLRLIYYSQIVNDFQKGDIAEGYSVSREKKESFPLTVTSAQKNPTAFYLCASNPNLHRGQGTGELFFGEGSRLTVL.

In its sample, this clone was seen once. CDR3 residues: CASEPSPSTVGDYEQYF. The DNA of the CDR3 is TGCGCCAGCGAACCCTCCCCTTCTACAGTCGGAGACTACGAGCAGTACTTC. This rearrangement joins TRBV5-1 to TRBJ2-7; no firm D call. Deletions cut 7 bases from V and 3 bases from J, with 26 bases between. This CDR3 comprises 17 residues. The germline V gene has CDR1 SGHRS and CDR2 YFSETQ.

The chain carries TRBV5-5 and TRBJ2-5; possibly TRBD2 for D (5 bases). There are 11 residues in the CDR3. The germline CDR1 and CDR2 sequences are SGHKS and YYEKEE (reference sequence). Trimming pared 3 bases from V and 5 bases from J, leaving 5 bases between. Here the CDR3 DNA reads TGTGCCAGCAGCTCGGGGGAGACCCAGTACTTC. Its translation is CASSSGETQYF.

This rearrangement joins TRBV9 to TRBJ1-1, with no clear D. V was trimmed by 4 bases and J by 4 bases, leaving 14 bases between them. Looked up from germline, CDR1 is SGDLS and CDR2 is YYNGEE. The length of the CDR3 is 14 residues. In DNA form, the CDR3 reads TGTGCCAGCAGCCCGGGGAGGTGGGGCACTGAAGCTTTCTTT. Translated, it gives CASSPGRWGTEAFF.